Presented here are 23 T cell receptor beta chains from one specimen sequenced in a study of control samples from healthy donors and cancer patients (dated by TCRdb to between 2020 and 2021). Libraries were prepared through the immunoSEQ multiplex PCR assay. TCRdb carries this immuneACCESS record with in-frame sequences only. Its versions omit some clonotypes, under half of them owing to an unresolved V gene in the studies checked, with the rest unexplained. This sample comprises approximately 79,000 clones, about 91% of them detected only once. 7.2% of the sample is in the top ten clones. The sequencing sample was made of blood. The receptors come from a man aged 50-60 years in good health.

This clone was seen a single time. This chain uses TRBV11-2 with TRBJ1-3; D is ambiguous. Per germline, CDR1 SGHAT and CDR2 FQNNGV. Trimming took 5 bases from V and 3 from J, leaving 2 bases between them. The CDR3 covers 11 residues. DNA of the CDR3: TGTGCCAGCAGCCTTGGAAACACCATATATTTT. This encodes CASSLGNTIYF.

This clone appeared a single time. V is TRBV30 and J is TRBJ1-2; 12 nucleotides line up with TRBD1. The germline V gene has CDR1 GTSNPN and CDR2 SVGIG (reference sequence). The CDR3 extends over 14 amino acids. With V trimmed by 3 bases and J by 8 bases, 7 bases remained unmatched. CDR3 sequence: CAWSLGQGASGYTF. CDR3 DNA: TGTGCCTGGAGCTTGGGACAGGGGGCTAGCGGCTACACCTTC.

This clone was seen once. This sequence joins TRBV10-2 and TRBJ2-7, with 7 bases fitting TRBD1. Trimming took 8 bases from V and 3 from J; bases not matched to a gene: 4. This CDR3 has 12 residues. CDR1 is WSHSY and CDR2 is SAAADI in the germline V gene. The CDR3 DNA follows: TGCGCCAGCGAGGGACAGAACTACGAGCAGTACTTC. Translated: CASEGQNYEQYF.

The genes are TRBV13 and TRBJ2-1, with 8 nucleotides matching TRBD2. Trimming cost V 5 bases and J 7 bases; bases outside gene matches: 10. Germline CDR1 reads PRHDT; CDR2 reads FYEKMQ (reference sequence). CDR3 size: 15 residues. For the CDR3, the DNA is TGTGCCAGCAGCCCCTCGGGACTAGTTATAAATGAGCAGTTCTTC. Amino acid sequence: CASSPSGLVINEQFF.

The rearrangement links TRBV6-5 to TRBJ1-2; TRBD1 is a possible D gene (6 bases). Germline CDR1 reads MNHEY; CDR2 reads SVGAGI. The germline V and J ends were trimmed by 5 bases and 0 bases, with 13 bases remaining between them. The length of the CDR3 is 15 residues. The CDR3 coding sequence is TGTGCCAGCAGTCGTTGGACAGAAGCTAACTATGGCTACACCTTC. Its protein product is CASSRWTEANYGYTF.

The rearrangement uses TRBV7-9 and TRBJ1-2, with D perhaps TRBD1 (6 bases). Germline V gene lookup returns CDR1 SEHNR and CDR2 FQNEAQ (reference sequence). Trimming took off 4 bases at V and 5 bases at J, with 17 bases between the two ends. The CDR3 length is 15 residues. The CDR3 loop is CASSSTGPAKYGYTF. DNA for the CDR3: TGTGCCAGCAGCTCGACAGGCCCTGCGAAATATGGCTACACCTTC.

CDR3 nucleotides: TGTGCCAGCAGCCAACGGAGAGGGACCGCTCAAGAGACCCAGTACTTC. Protein product: CASSQRRGTAQETQYF. This chain links TRBV3-1 (or the pseudogene TRBV3-2) with TRBJ2-5; D assignment may be TRBD1 or TRBD2 (5 bases each). V was trimmed by 2 bases and J by 2 bases, leaving 15 bases between them. Germline CDR1 and CDR2: LGHDT and YNNKEL (reference sequence). The CDR3 consists of 16 residues.

This clone is a singleton in its sample. The rearrangement links TRBV7-8 to TRBJ1-3; D not resolved. With 0 bases removed from V and 0 bases from J, the gap between germline ends came to 6 bases. CDR3 length equals 15 residues. Germline lookup yields CDR1 SGHVS and CDR2 FQNEAQ. CDR3 in amino acids: CASSLAPASGNTIYF. In nucleotides, the CDR3 is TGTGCCAGCAGCTTAGCCCCCGCCTCTGGAAACACCATATATTTT.

The rearrangement uses TRBV27 and TRBJ2-7, with a weak D call TRBD1 (5 bases). The length of the CDR3 is 14 residues. CDR1 and CDR2 (germline): MNHEY, SMNVEV (reference sequence). Trimming pared 3 bases from V and 3 bases from J, leaving 12 bases between. DNA of the CDR3: TGTGCCAGCAGTTTTGGGCAGGGTGACTACGAGCAGTACTTC. As protein: CASSFGQGDYEQYF.

The chain couples TRBV7-9 to TRBJ2-7; tentative D call: TRBD2 (5 bases). The V gene lost 1 base and the J gene lost 6 bases, with 13 bases spanning the gap. The CDR3 covers 14 residues. From germline, CDR1 is SEHNR and CDR2 FQNEAQ (reference sequence). CDR3 DNA: TGTGCCAGCAGCTTAGACGGGGATGGAGGCGAGCAGTACTTC. As protein: CASSLDGDGGEQYF.

The V gene is TRBV2, the J gene TRBJ2-2; D not certain. This CDR3 contains 14 residues. The ends were cut back, 10 bases at V and 1 base at J, with 13 bases in the middle. CDR1 is SNHLY and CDR2 is FYNNEI in the germline V gene. CDR3 protein: CATRPLENTGELFF. CDR3 nucleotide sequence: TGTGCCACCCGACCTCTTGAGAACACCGGGGAGCTGTTTTTT.

The chain employs TRBV6-5 and TRBJ1-5; a weak D match, TRBD1 (5 bases). The ends were cut back, 2 bases at V and 6 bases at J, with 11 bases in the middle. This CDR3 comprises 14 residues. Per the germline V gene, CDR1 is MNHEY and CDR2 is SVGAGI. CDR3 nucleotides: TGTGCCAGCAGTTACGTGCAGGGAGGTCAGCCCCAGCATTTT. This encodes CASSYVQGGQPQHF.

V gene TRBV15 combines with J gene TRBJ2-5, with 10 positions matching TRBD1. The CDR3 has 16 residues. The V gene's germline CDR1 is LNHNV and CDR2 YYDKDF (reference sequence). V dropped 3 bases and J dropped 2; count of bases not matched to a gene: 6. The CDR3, as DNA: TGTGCCACCAGCAGTGGGGACAGGGGAGGACAAGAGACCCAGTACTTC. It encodes CATSSGDRGGQETQYF.

This clone was counted only a few times. The chain joins TRBV19 to TRBJ2-6, with D perhaps matching TRBD2 (5 bases). V was shortened by 10 bases and J by 2 bases, with 18 bases between the two germline ends. The CDR3 sequence is 16 residues long. Germline loops: CDR1 LNHDA, CDR2 SQIVND (reference sequence). CDR3 nucleotide sequence: TGTGCCACTACCATTAGAGGGTACGCTGGGGCCAACGTCCTGACTTTC. This codes for CATTIRGYAGANVLTF.

The rearrangement links TRBV6-5 to TRBJ2-1; 9 bases are shared with TRBD2. V lost 7 bases and J lost 5; bases outside the gene matches: 3. CDR3 length: 13 amino acids. CDR1 MNHEY and CDR2 SVGAGI come from the germline V gene. The DNA for the CDR3 is TGTGCCAGCATGCGCGGGGGGGACAATGAGCAGTTCTTC. This translates into CASMRGGDNEQFF.

This chain joins TRBV24-1 and TRBJ1-2; perhaps TRBD1 as D (6 bases). Trimming removed 2 bases from V and 7 bases from J, with 16 bases in between. The germline V gene has CDR1 KGHDR and CDR2 SFDVKD. The CDR3 has 15 residues. The CDR3 region has the DNA TGTGCCACCAGTGATTCTGGGGGGGCGATGGCTGGCTACACCTTC. Its protein is CATSDSGGAMAGYTF.

Remarks on this clone: At one end, the junction sequence differs from germline, possibly due to a read error. The chain joins TRBV27 to TRBJ2-7; weak D call: TRBD1 (11 bases). The CDR3 has 14 amino acids. Per germline, CDR1 MNHEY and CDR2 SMNVEV (reference sequence). CDR3 loop: CASSPGTGGTSEHF. CDR3 in DNA: TGTGCCAGCAGCCCCGGGACAGGGGGGACTAGCGAACACTTC.

This chain links TRBV7-9 with TRBJ2-1, with 8 nucleotides matching TRBD1. Germline CDR1 and CDR2: SEHNR and FQNEAQ (reference sequence). The ends lost 6 bases at V and 5 bases at J; junction bases unmatched: 15. The CDR3 sequence is 17 residues long. Here the CDR3 DNA reads TGTGCCAGCAGTCCCCGAGGGGACAGGCGGCTCCACAATGAGCAGTTCTTC. Its translation is CASSPRGDRRLHNEQFF.

The V call is TRBV5-1, the J call TRBJ2-5, with 9 positions matching TRBD2. The CDR3 runs 15 residues. V lost 0 bases and J lost 5; bases outside the gene matches: 5. Germline CDR1 and CDR2: SGHRS and YFSETQ. The CDR3 coding sequence is TGCGCCAGCAGCTTGGCCGGGACTAGCCGGGAGACCCAGTACTTC. Its translation is CASSLAGTSRETQYF.

The chain combines TRBV7-3 with TRBJ1-6; weak D call: TRBD1 (5 bases). Trimming took 2 bases from V and 7 from J, leaving 9 bases between them. Germline V gene sequence: CDR1 SGHTA, CDR2 FQGTGA. This CDR3 is built from 14 residues. CDR3 sequence reads: CASSLSQGNSPLHF. The CDR3, as DNA: TGTGCCAGCAGCTTATCGCAGGGAAATTCACCCCTCCACTTT.

This chain connects TRBV7-9 to TRBJ1-1, with D possibly TRBD1 on 5 matching bases. CDR3 size: 14 residues. Per germline, CDR1 SEHNR and CDR2 FQNEAQ (reference sequence). The germline V and J ends were trimmed by 5 bases and 6 bases, with 16 bases remaining between them. The CDR3 coding sequence is TGTGCCAGCAGCCCTAGCGGGGGGGTCGCTGAAGCTTTCTTT. Its translation is CASSPSGGVAEAFF.

This chain links TRBV12-5 with TRBJ2-7; 9 bases agree with TRBD1. CDR1 and CDR2 (germline): LGHNT, FRNRAP. Trimming removed 6 bases from V and 6 bases from J; junction bases left unmatched: 12. The CDR3 runs to 15 residues. The DNA of the CDR3 is TGTGCTAGTGGACCCACCGGGACAGGGTTCTCCGAGCAGTACTTC. Amino acids: CASGPTGTGFSEQYF.

The J gene is TRBJ1-1, the V gene TRBV5-1; D is unresolved. This CDR3 is 14 amino acids long. Per the germline V gene, CDR1 is SGHRS and CDR2 is YFSETQ. V was pared by 1 base and J by 3 bases, with 10 bases between. The CDR3 loop is CASSLSQEYTEAFF. Here the CDR3 DNA reads TGCGCCAGCAGCTTGAGCCAGGAATACACTGAAGCTTTCTTT.